Listed here are 22 T cell receptor beta chains from one sample, sequenced in a study of regulatory T cells in long-lasting Graves disease. CDR3 regions were amplified by Arm-PCR using iRepertoire HTBI primers to build TCR beta libraries. TCRdb independently ran MiXCR on the multiplex PCR reads; one entry per CDR3 protein. The repertoire consists of about 620,000 distinct CDR3 sequences, with 16% occurring once and the leading ten covering approximately 18%. Documented time point: newly diagnosed GD, antithyroid drugs for less than 3 months. With RNA extracted from PBMCs as input, the TCR library was made. In addition, the sample was reused for a study of T cells in Graves' hyperthyroidism and ophthalmopathy.

This specimen consisted of peripheral blood mononuclear cells (PBMCs), obtained at new diagnosis, from a patient treated with antithyroid drugs. These receptor sequences come from a woman in her 30s with Graves disease.

This chain links TRBV20-1 with TRBJ2-1; 10 positions match TRBD2. The CDR3 totals 17 residues. Germline loops: CDR1 DFQATT, CDR2 SNEGSKA (reference sequence). DNA for the CDR3: TGCAGACCAATGTCACTAGCGGGACTCTACTCCTACAATGAGCAGTTCTTC. Translation gives CRPMSLAGLYSYNEQFF.

The chain joins TRBV20-1 to TRBJ1-1; the D is unclear. The CDR3 totals 14 residues. Germline V gives CDR1 DFQATT, CDR2 SNEGSKA (reference sequence). V was clipped by 7 bases and J by 5 bases, with 20 bases between them. CDR3 coding DNA: TGCAGTGGGTCCGGGGAGGGCGGGATTACTGAAGCTTTCTTT. Its translation: CSGSGEGGITEAFF.

Only a few counts were recorded for this clonotype. J is TRBJ1-2 and V is TRBV7-9; D is perhaps TRBD1 (5 bases). CDR1 and CDR2 from the germline V gene are SEHNR and FQNEAQ (reference sequence). There are 15 residues in the CDR3. Between the trimmed V and J ends, which lost 4 bases and 3 bases, there was a span of 15 bases. The CDR3 here is CASSSFGDVDYGYTF. DNA for the CDR3: TGTGCCAGCAGCTCGTTCGGGGACGTGGACTATGGCTACACCTTC.

Points on this clonotype: A read error may account for a junction end that differs from germline. The V call is TRBV30, the J call TRBJ2-7, with TRBD2 matching 11 bases. The CDR3 has 15 amino acids. CDR1 and CDR2 from the germline V gene are GTSNPN and SVGIG (reference sequence). The CDR3 DNA sequence: TGTGCCCGGAGTGTACTAGCGGGAGTGAATTACGAGCAGTACTTC. Translation: CARSVLAGVNYEQYF. Full variable domain (remainder filled in from reference TRBV30 and TRBJ2-7): SQTIHQWPATLVQPVGSPLSLECTVEGTSNPNLYWYRQAAGRGLQLLFYSVGIGQISSEVPQNLSASRPQDRQFILSSKKLLLSDSGFYLCARSVLAGVNYEQYFGPGTRLTVT.

There are many counts of this clonotype. This chain joins TRBV3-1 and TRBJ1-1; possibly TRBD1 for D (6 bases). The CDR3 spans 13 residues. V was pared by 4 bases and J by 1 base, with 7 bases between. Germline V gives CDR1 LGHDT, CDR2 YNNKEL (reference sequence). CDR3 protein: CASSRDTNTEAFF. The CDR3 DNA sequence: TGTGCCAGCAGCCGGGACACGAACACTGAAGCTTTCTTT.

The chain recombines TRBV20-1 with TRBJ2-7, with D maybe TRBD2 (5 bases). The V gene lost 7 bases and the J gene lost 4 bases, with 17 bases spanning the gap. The CDR3 contains 13 residues. Germline assignment: CDR1 DFQATT and CDR2 SNEGSKA (reference sequence). The CDR3 nucleotides are TGCAGTGTTCTCTGGAGAGGGTTGTACGAGCAGTACTTC. It yields the protein CSVLWRGLYEQYF.

The chain employs TRBV20-1 and TRBJ2-1; 13 nucleotides line up with TRBD2. Trimming took 3 bases from V and 2 from J; bases not matched to a gene: 1. There are 15 residues in the CDR3. Germline loops: CDR1 DFQATT, CDR2 SNEGSKA (reference sequence). DNA of the CDR3: TGCAGTGCTAGTGGGACTAGCGGGACCTACAATGAGCAGTTCTTC. Its translation: CSASGTSGTYNEQFF.

There are a few counts of this clonotype. The CDR3 reads CASSQEGAMNIQYF. The CDR3 DNA is TGTGCCAGCAGTCAAGAAGGGGCGATGAACATTCAGTACTTC. This chain connects TRBV27 to TRBJ2-4, with D possibly TRBD1 on 5 matching bases. This CDR3 has 14 amino acids. V was shortened by 5 bases and J by 7 bases, with 15 bases between the two germline ends. Per the germline V gene, CDR1 is MNHEY and CDR2 is SMNVEV (reference sequence).

This clonotype occurred a few times. The rearrangement joins TRBV20-1 to TRBJ2-1, with TRBD2 as a possible D gene (5 bases). Trimming shortened V by 3 bases and J by 5 bases, and 17 bases separated the two germline ends. The CDR3 totals 15 residues. Germline values: CDR1 DFQATT, CDR2 SNEGSKA (reference sequence). The DNA for the CDR3 is TGCAGTGCTAGTAAACTAGGCCTTTCCCACAATGAGCAGTTCTTC. It codes for CSASKLGLSHNEQFF.

This clonotype was picked up many times. This CDR3 reads CASSPKYEYNEQFF. The CDR3 coding sequence is TGTGCCAGCAGTCCCAAGTACGAATACAATGAGCAGTTCTTC. This chain uses TRBV2 with TRBJ2-1; D uncertain. Germline V gene lookup returns CDR1 SNHLY and CDR2 FYNNEI. This CDR3 spans 14 amino acids. Trimming left V 5 bases short and J 4 bases short, with 12 bases between.

The chain combines TRBV4-1 with TRBJ2-7; tentative D call: TRBD1 (6 bases). The CDR3 loop spans 13 amino acids. Germline CDR1 MGHRA, CDR2 YSYEKL. V was clipped by 5 bases and J by 6 bases, with 14 bases between them. In DNA, the CDR3 is TGCGCCAGCAGCTGGGGCAGGGGTGGCGAGCAGTACTTC. Its translation is CASSWGRGGEQYF.

This chain uses TRBV20-1 with TRBJ1-2; D gene unclear. Trimming took off 1 base at V and 8 bases at J, with 14 bases between the two ends. The CDR3 totals 13 residues. From germline, CDR1 is DFQATT and CDR2 SNEGSKA (reference sequence). CDR3 in DNA: TGCAGTGCTAGAGTTCGTCACGCAGGAGGCTACACCTTC. This codes for CSARVRHAGGYTF.

V and J are TRBV3-1 and TRBJ2-5; tentatively, D is TRBD2 (6 bases). Germline CDR1 is LGHDT and CDR2 is YNNKEL (reference sequence). This CDR3 comprises 14 residues. V was cut by 1 base and J by 4 bases, with 10 bases left in between. CDR3 residues: CASSQATSRETQYF. DNA of the CDR3: TGTGCCAGCAGCCAAGCTACTAGCCGAGAGACCCAGTACTTC.

About this clonotype itself: One base away lies a much larger clone, so this may be a sequencing read error. The chain couples TRBV11-3 to TRBJ2-1, with D uncertain. The CDR3 extends over 14 amino acids. CDR1 is SGHNT, CDR2 YENEEA, per germline. The CDR3 DNA follows: TGTGCCAGCAGCTTAGGGACCCAGTTGGATGAGCGGTTCTTC. Amino acid sequence: CASSLGTQLDERFF.

In this sample, this clonotype turned up many times. The CDR3 DNA reads as TGTGCCAGCAGTTTATACCAGTACGATCAGCCCCAGCATTTT. Its protein product is CASSLYQYDQPQHF. The rearrangement uses TRBV28 and TRBJ1-5; no definite D call. The CDR3 contains 14 residues. Trimming removed 1 base at V and 5 bases at J, with 9 bases between. Looked up from germline, CDR1 is MDHEN and CDR2 is SYDVKM.

There are a few counts of this clonotype. V is TRBV20-1 and J is TRBJ2-1; TRBD2 agrees at 10 bases. Trimming at V came to 8 bases and at J to 4 bases, leaving 8 bases not matched to a gene. This CDR3 contains 14 residues. Germline V lookup: CDR1 DFQATT, CDR2 SNEGSKA (reference sequence). DNA of the CDR3: TGCAGTTGTCTAGCGGGAGTTAGTTACAATGAGCAGTTCTTC. This translates into CSCLAGVSYNEQFF.

Ten or more counts support this clonotype. J is TRBJ2-7 and V is TRBV10-3, with TRBD1 identical over 8 bases. CDR3 length equals 12 residues. V dropped 3 bases and J dropped 12; count of bases not matched to a gene: 7. Looked up from germline, CDR1 is ENHRY and CDR2 is SYGVKD. CDR3 nucleotides: TGTGCCATCAGTGAACAGGGGGGTTTTCTGTACTTC. Amino acid sequence: CAISEQGGFLYF.

There are many counts of this clonotype. The chain carries TRBV28 and TRBJ2-1, with 12 positions matching TRBD2. The CDR3 spans 16 residues. The V gene end was trimmed by 7 bases and the J gene end by 6 bases; junction bases not matched to a gene: 10. The germline V gene has CDR1 MDHEN and CDR2 SYDVKM. The CDR3 sequence is CASTTTSGSLVNEQFF. The CDR3 coding sequence is TGTGCCAGCACCACGACTAGCGGGAGTCTCGTCAATGAGCAGTTCTTC.

Ten or more counts support this clonotype. The V gene is TRBV6-5, the J gene TRBJ2-7, with no clear D. The CDR3 has 11 residues. CDR1 is MNHEY, CDR2 SVGAGI, per germline. Trimming removed 3 bases at V and 6 bases at J, with 6 bases between. CDR3: CASSYRLEQYF. The CDR3 DNA follows: TGTGCCAGCAGTTATCGTCTCGAGCAGTACTTC.

The V call is TRBV7-8, the J call TRBJ2-1; TRBD2 agrees at 12 bases. Germline V gene sequence: CDR1 SGHVS, CDR2 FQNEAQ. CDR3 size: 19 residues. The ends lost 1 base at V and 5 bases at J; junction bases unmatched: 12. CDR3 residues: CASSLGLAGAITEHNEQFF. As DNA, the CDR3 is TGTGCCAGCAGCTTAGGACTAGCGGGGGCAATTACAGAGCACAATGAGCAGTTCTTC.

This chain connects TRBV10-3 to TRBJ2-2; D perhaps matches TRBD2 (7 bases). Germline-derived CDR1 and CDR2 are ENHRY and SYGVKD. Trimming removed 4 bases from V and 1 base from J, with 10 bases in between. The CDR3 sequence is 15 residues long. This chain's CDR3 is CAISGGGGNTGELFF. For the CDR3, the DNA is TGTGCCATCAGTGGAGGGGGGGGGAACACCGGGGAGCTGTTTTTT.

At least ten counts were recorded for this clonotype. The chain uses TRBV28 and TRBJ1-2; TRBD1 might be the D (5 bases). The CDR3 extends over 12 amino acids. Germline V gene sequence: CDR1 MDHEN, CDR2 SYDVKM. V was shortened by 3 bases and J by 5 bases, with 7 bases between the two germline ends. CDR3: CASSLTVYGYTF. In nucleotides, the CDR3 is TGTGCCAGCAGTTTGACAGTTTATGGCTACACCTTC.